This T cell receptor (beta chain) comes out of a study of blood T cells in healthy people across ages. Study results and caveats: The CMV status of each donor remained undetermined, and this could have confounded shifts in expanded clonotypes.

A J-beta primer mix and a sample-barcoded 5' primer were used in a second PCR of roughly 6 to 11 cycles. Tags on each cDNA molecule came from a template-switch adaptor with 12 random nucleotides. TCRdb re-analysed the 5' RACE reads in MiXCR, keeping a single row per CDR3 protein. This sample has about 650,000 distinct CDR3 sequences; about 30% occur once, and the top ten carry roughly 15%. This clonotype has ten or more counts. What it binds is unknown. The CDR3 is 10 amino acids. Germline-derived CDR1 and CDR2 are DFQATT and SNEGSKA (reference sequence). Between the trimmed V and J ends, which lost 3 bases and 6 bases, there was a span of 5 bases.

The source of this sequence is a woman of 80 years or more in good health. V usage is TRBV20-1 and J usage is TRBJ1-2; no firm D call. The sample was blood. The DNA of the CDR3 is TGCAGTGCTAGGGGAGATGGCTACACCTTC. This encodes CSARGDGYTF.